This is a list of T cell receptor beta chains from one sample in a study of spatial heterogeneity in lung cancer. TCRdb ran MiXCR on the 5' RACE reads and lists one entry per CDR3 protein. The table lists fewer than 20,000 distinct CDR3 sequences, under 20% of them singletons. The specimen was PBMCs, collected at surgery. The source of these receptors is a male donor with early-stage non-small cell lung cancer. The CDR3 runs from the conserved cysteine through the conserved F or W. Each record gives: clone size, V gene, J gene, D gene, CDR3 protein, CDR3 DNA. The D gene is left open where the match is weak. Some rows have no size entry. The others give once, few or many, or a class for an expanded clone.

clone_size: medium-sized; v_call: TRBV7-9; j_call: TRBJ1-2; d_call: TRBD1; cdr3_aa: CASRPTGGVYGYTF; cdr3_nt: TGTGCCAGCAGACCTACAGGGGGTGTCTATGGCTACACCTTC
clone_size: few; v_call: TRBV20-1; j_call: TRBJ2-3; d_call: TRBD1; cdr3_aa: CSARRTGGTDTQYF; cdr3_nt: TGCAGTGCTAGGAGGACAGGGGGCACAGATACGCAGTATTTT
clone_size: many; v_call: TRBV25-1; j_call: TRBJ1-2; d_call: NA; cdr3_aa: CASSDFGRRGYTF; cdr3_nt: TGTGCCAGCAGTGATTTCGGGAGACGTGGCTACACCTTC
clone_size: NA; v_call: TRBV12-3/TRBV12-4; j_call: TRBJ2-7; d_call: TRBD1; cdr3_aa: CASSPRDRPYEQYF; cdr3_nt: TGTGCCAGCAGTCCTAGGGACAGGCCCTACGAGCAGTACTTC
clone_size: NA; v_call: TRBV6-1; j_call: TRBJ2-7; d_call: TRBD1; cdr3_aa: CASSEETGTGLPYEQYF; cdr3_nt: TGTGCCAGCAGTGAAGAGACCGGGACAGGCTTGCCCTACGAGCAGTACTTC
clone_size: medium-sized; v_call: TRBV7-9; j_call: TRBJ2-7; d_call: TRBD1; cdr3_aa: CATSPWTGDYEQYF; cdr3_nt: TGTGCCACTTCACCCTGGACAGGGGACTACGAGCAGTACTTC
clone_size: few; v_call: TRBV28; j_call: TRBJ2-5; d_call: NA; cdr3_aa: CASSYRAARETQYF; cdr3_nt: TGTGCCAGCAGTTACAGGGCTGCCAGAGAGACCCAGTACTTC
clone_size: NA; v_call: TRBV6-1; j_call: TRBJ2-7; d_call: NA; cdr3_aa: CASSEVGKYEQYF; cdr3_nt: TGTGCCAGCAGTGAAGTCGGAAAGTACGAGCAGTACTTC
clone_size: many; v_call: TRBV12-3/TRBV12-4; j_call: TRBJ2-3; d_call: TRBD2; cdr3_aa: CASSPPGLAGGSTDTQYF; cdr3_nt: TGTGCCAGCAGCCCCCCGGGACTAGCGGGGGGGAGCACAGATACGCAGTATTTT
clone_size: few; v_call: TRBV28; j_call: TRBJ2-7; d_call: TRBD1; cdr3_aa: CASSFGTGLSYEQYF; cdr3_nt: TGTGCCAGCAGTTTTGGGACAGGCCTTTCCTACGAGCAGTACTTC
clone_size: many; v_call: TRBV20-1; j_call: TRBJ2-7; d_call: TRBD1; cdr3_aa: CSAIILGQTFRNEQYF; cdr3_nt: TGCAGTGCTATAATATTGGGACAGACATTTAGGAACGAGCAGTACTTC
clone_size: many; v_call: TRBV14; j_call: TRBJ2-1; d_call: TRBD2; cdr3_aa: CASSQAASGDPYNEQFF; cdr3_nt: TGTGCCAGCAGCCAAGCCGCTAGCGGGGACCCATACAATGAGCAGTTCTTC
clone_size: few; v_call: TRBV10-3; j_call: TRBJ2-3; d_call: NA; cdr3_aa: CAIGASADTQYF; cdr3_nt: TGTGCCATCGGGGCTAGCGCAGATACGCAGTATTTT
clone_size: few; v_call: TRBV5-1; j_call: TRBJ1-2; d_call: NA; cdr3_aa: CASSDSGIQGGYGYTF; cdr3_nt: TGCGCCAGCAGCGACTCCGGGATCCAAGGGGGCTATGGCTACACCTTC
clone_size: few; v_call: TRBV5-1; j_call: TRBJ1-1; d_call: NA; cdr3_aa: CASTPAENTEAFF; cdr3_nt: TGCGCCAGCACCCCGGCTGAAAACACTGAAGCTTTCTTT
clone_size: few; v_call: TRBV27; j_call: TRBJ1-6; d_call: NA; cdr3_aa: CASSSATRGPPLHF; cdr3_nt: TGTGCCAGCAGTTCGGCTACCAGAGGTCCACCCCTCCACTTT
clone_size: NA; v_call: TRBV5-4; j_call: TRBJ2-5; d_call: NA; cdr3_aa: CASSLEGGLGQTQYF; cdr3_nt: TGTGCCAGCAGCTTGGAGGGGGGGCTAGGGCAGACCCAGTACTTC
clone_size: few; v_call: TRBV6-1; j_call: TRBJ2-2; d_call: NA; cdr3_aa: CAEGENTGELFF; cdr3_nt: TGTGCTGAGGGGGAGAACACCGGGGAGCTGTTTTTT
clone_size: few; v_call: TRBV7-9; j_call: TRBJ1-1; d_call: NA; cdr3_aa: CASSPPSSTEAFF; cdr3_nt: TGTGCCAGCAGCCCCCCCAGCAGTACTGAAGCTTTCTTT